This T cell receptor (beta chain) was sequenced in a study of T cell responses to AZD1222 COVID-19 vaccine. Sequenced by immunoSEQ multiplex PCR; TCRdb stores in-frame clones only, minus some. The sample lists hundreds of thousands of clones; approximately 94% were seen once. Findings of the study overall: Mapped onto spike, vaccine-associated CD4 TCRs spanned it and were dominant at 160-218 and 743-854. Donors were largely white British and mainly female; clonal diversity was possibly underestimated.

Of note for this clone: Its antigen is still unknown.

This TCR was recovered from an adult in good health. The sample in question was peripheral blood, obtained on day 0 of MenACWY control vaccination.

This CDR3 is CASSIGANSPLHF. The CDR3 region has the DNA TGTGCCAGCAGCATCGGGGCTAATTCACCCCTCCACTTT. This chain links TRBV5-5 with TRBJ1-6, with D possibly being TRBD1 (5 bases). Trimming stripped 4 bases from V and 6 bases from J, with 8 bases between. The CDR3 consists of 13 residues. Germline values: CDR1 SGHKS, CDR2 YYEKEE (reference sequence).